These 5 T cell receptor beta chains came from one sample sequenced in a study of shared clonotypes between healthy human individuals. Repertoires were generated with immunoSEQ multiplex PCR, while TCRdb's copy carries only in-frame clones and drops some. The sample consists of just over 2,000,000 clones, 95% of them appearing once. Sequencing was performed on naive CD4+ T cells sorted from blood. As to subset: CD45RA+ positively selected. Receptors originate from a man between 18 and 29 years old in good health.

This clone has just a few counts. V is TRBV7-9 and J is TRBJ1-5; TRBD1 aligns across 7 bases. The ends lost 5 bases at V and 1 base at J; junction bases unmatched: 2. This CDR3 region has 14 residues. Germline V gene sequence: CDR1 SEHNR, CDR2 FQNEAQ (reference sequence). CDR3 sequence: CASSQTGSNQPQHF. The CDR3, as DNA: TGTGCCAGCAGCCAGACAGGGAGCAATCAGCCCCAGCATTTT. Combining the CDR3 with reference TRBV7-9 and TRBJ1-5 gives the whole variable domain DTGVSQNPRHKITKRGQNVTFRCDPISEHNRLYWYRQTLGQGPEFLTYFQNEAQLEKSRLLSDRFSAERPKGSFSTLEIQRTEQGDSAMYLCASSQTGSNQPQHFGDGTRLSIL.

The rearrangement joins TRBV6-1 to TRBJ2-2, with D possibly being TRBD2 (6 bases). Germline V gives CDR1 MNHNS, CDR2 SASEGT. This CDR3 has 17 amino acids. Trimming cost V 4 bases and J 1 base, with 16 bases left between them. The CDR3 DNA sequence: TGTGCCAGCAGTGCCAGCTGGGGACTGATGAACACCGGGGAGCTGTTTTTT. This encodes CASSASWGLMNTGELFF.

The V call is TRBV19, the J call TRBJ2-7, with TRBD2 matching 7 bases. Per germline, CDR1 LNHDA and CDR2 SQIVND (reference sequence). J lost 4 bases, V lost 5 bases, and 8 bases had no gene match. The CDR3 spans 14 residues. The CDR3: CASSRIAGDYEQYF. For the CDR3, the DNA is TGTGCCAGTAGTCGGATTGCGGGAGATTACGAGCAGTACTTC.

The J gene is TRBJ2-1, the V gene TRBV2, with 9 bases fitting TRBD2. The CDR3 has 15 amino acids. Germline V CDR1 and CDR2: SNHLY, FYNNEI. The ends lost 4 bases at V and 8 bases at J; junction bases unmatched: 9. Written as DNA, the CDR3 is TGTGCCAGCAGTGTTTCCAGCGGGGGGCCCTATGAGCAGTTCTTC. This gives the protein CASSVSSGGPYEQFF.

J is TRBJ1-1 and V is TRBV6-5; D not certain. V dropped 8 bases and J dropped 2 bases, with 12 bases sitting between them. CDR1 and CDR2 from the germline V gene are MNHEY and SVGAGI. The CDR3 totals 13 residues. DNA for the CDR3: TGTGCCAGCGTAGGCACGGGAAACACTGAAGCTTTCTTT. Translation: CASVGTGNTEAFF.